A single sample gave rise to the 6 T cell receptor beta chains below, sequenced in a study of T-cell memory formation after mild COVID-19. TCRdb reanalysed the 5' RACE reads using MiXCR and keeps one entry per CDR3 protein. The table has around 110,000 distinct CDR3 sequences, 9.5% to 15% seen once. Sequencing input: PBMCs or a T cell subset sorted from them (not recorded which). The origin of the receptors is an adult woman who had mild COVID-19 (a few samples of this study predate the infection). Cell type and time point are not known.

This clonotype appeared a few times. The chain uses TRBV29-1 and TRBJ2-3; the D is unclear. The CDR3 runs to 15 residues. V was shortened by 1 base and J by 0 bases, with 11 bases between the two germline ends. Germline V gives CDR1 SQVTM, CDR2 ANQGSEA. The CDR3 reads CSVEGTHSSTDTQYF. The CDR3 coding sequence is TGCAGCGTTGAAGGGACCCACTCTAGCACAGATACGCAGTATTTT.

This clonotype was picked up a small number of times. V is TRBV28 and J is TRBJ2-3; no clear D gene. CDR3 length: 14 amino acids. V was cut by 10 bases and J by 2 bases, with 16 bases left in between. Germline V gene lookup returns CDR1 MDHEN and CDR2 SYDVKM. Here the CDR3 DNA reads TGTGCCATCAAGGAAACCCTCACCACAGATACGCAGTATTTT. This translates into CAIKETLTTDTQYF.

J is TRBJ2-1 and V is TRBV12-3 or TRBV12-4; TRBD2 matches at 10 bases. The CDR3 consists of 15 residues. The V segment lost 3 bases and the J segment 7 bases; nucleotides outside the gene matches: 6. The CDR3 DNA is TGTGCCAGCAGTTTCGAGAGCGGGAGGGGTAATGAGCAGTTCTTC. Translating gives CASSFESGRGNEQFF.

This chain uses TRBV29-1 with TRBJ2-7, with D perhaps assigned TRBD1 or TRBD2 (7 bases each). The CDR3 is 12 amino acids. With 6 bases removed from V and 5 bases from J, the gap between germline ends came to 14 bases. Germline-derived CDR1 and CDR2 are SQVTM and ANQGSEA. CDR3 bases: TGCAGCGTAGCGGGACAGACTGACGAGCAGTACTTC. The encoded protein is CSVAGQTDEQYF.

The V gene is TRBV7-2, the J gene TRBJ2-5; 9 positions match TRBD1. V lost 1 base to trimming and J lost 4 bases; unmatched junction nucleotides: 4. Germline CDR1 and CDR2: SGHTA and FQGNSA. The CDR3 contains 15 residues. As DNA, the CDR3 is TGTGCCAGCAGCTTAGGGGACAGGGTGGGAGAGACCCAGTACTTC. Its protein is CASSLGDRVGETQYF.

Only a few counts were recorded for this clonotype. The chain combines TRBV15 with TRBJ2-5, with D possibly being TRBD1 (6 bases). Germline values: CDR1 LNHNV, CDR2 YYDKDF (reference sequence). The V and J ends lost 5 bases and 4 bases respectively, with 14 bases between them. The CDR3 covers 14 residues. The CDR3 DNA reads as TGTGCCACCAGCGCGGATGGGGGCCGAGAGACCCAGTACTTC. This encodes CATSADGGRETQYF.